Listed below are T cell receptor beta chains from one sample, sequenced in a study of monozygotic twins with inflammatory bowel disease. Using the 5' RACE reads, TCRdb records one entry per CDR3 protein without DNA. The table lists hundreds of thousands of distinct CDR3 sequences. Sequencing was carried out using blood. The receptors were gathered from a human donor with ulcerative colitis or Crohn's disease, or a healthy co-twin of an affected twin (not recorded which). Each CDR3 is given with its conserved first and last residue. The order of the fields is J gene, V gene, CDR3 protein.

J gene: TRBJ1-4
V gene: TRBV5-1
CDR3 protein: CASSLAPLGSADEKLFF

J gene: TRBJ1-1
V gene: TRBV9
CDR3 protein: CASSTTGTRKEAFF

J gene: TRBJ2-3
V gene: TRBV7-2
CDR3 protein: CASSRMLAGVADTQYF

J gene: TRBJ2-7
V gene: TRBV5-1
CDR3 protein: CASSISLSGTGSYEQYF

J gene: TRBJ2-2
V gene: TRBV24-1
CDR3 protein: CATSGNRDTGELFF

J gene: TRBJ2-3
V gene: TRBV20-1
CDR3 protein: CSARQGPSTDTQYF

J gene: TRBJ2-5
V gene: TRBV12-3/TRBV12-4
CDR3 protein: CASSIRTGEETQYF

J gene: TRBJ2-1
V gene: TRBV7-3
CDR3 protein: CASSSTGTPGGEQFF

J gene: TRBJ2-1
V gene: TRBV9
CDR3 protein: CASSVLATYNEQFF

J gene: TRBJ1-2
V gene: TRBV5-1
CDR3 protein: CASSSDGQPYGYTF

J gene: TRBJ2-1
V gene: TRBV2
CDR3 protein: CAGVLGLLKFF

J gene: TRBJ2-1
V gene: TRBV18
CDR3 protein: CASSPTGLAGYNEQFF

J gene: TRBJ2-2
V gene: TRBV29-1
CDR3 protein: CSVETTGELFF

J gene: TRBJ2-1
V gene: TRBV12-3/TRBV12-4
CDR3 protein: CASSFNLRASGYNEQFF

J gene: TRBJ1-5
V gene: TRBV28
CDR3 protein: CASKGSASGNQPQHF

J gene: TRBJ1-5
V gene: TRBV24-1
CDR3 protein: CATQGQSNQPQHF

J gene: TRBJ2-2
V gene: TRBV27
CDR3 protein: CASSLYRSIPGELFF

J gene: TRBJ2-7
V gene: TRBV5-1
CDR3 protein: CASSLDGQGLSYEQYF

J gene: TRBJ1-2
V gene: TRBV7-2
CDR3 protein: CASSLGLRVDGYTF

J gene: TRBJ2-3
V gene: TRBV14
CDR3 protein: CASSQAPSGSLSGTQYF

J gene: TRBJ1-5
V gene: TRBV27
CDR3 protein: CASRREFNQPQHF

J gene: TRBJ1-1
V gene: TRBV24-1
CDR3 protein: CATSDLDIPEAFF

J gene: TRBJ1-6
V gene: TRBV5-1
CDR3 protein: CASSLDGGGDSPLHF

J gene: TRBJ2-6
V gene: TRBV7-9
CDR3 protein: CASSITPYSGANVLTF

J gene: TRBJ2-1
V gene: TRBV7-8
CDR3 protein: CASSLVGGAGAYNEQFF

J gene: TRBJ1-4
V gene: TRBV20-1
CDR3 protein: CSASTGTATNEKLFF

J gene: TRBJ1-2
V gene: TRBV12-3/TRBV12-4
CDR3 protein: CASSFGPHYGYTF

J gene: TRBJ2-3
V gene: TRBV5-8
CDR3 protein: CASSRGTTRTDTQYF

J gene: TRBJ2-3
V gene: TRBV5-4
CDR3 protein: CASSLGNFAGPDLGDTQYF

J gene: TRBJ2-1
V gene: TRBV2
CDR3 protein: CASREASSYNEQFF

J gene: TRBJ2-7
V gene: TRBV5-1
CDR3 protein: CASSLTQSEQYF

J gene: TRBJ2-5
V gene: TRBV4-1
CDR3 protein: CASSQLGLQETQYF

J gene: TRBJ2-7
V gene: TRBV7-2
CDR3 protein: CASSSPQEITYEQYF

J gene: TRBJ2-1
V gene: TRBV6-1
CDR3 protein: CASSQGEGMMNEQFF

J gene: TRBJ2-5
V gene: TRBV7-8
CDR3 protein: CAVAGGRQETQYF

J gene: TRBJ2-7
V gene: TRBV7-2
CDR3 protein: CASSSAGVLSYEQYF

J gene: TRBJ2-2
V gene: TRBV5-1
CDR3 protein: CASSPVGSFTGELFF

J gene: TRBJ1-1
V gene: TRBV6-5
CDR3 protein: CASSYSNWRGAFF

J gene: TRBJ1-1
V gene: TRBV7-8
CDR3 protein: CASSAEGRGDEAFF

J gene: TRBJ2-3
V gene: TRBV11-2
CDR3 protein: CASSFSGSGTDTQYF

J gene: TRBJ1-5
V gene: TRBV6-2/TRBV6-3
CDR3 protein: CASSWRGRGNQPQHF

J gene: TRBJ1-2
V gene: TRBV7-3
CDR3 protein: CASSLRAGGHGYTF

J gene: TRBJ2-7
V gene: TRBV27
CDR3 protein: CASSLGFSQSSYEQYF

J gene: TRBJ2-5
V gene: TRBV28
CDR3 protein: CASSYTQGRKGIETQYF

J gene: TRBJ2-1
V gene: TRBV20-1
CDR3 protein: CSARDPGGYNEQFF

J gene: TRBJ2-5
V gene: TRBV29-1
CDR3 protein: CSGEGTPQETQYF

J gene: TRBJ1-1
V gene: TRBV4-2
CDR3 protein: CASSQDPNTEAFF

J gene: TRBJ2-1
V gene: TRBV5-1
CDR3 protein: CASSLAGGAYNEQFF

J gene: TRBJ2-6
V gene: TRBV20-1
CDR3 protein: CSARHASGANVLTF

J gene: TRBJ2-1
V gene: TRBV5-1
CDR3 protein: CASTFEGAPIF